The rows below give T cell receptor beta chains drawn from one sample of a study of T cell responses to AZD1222 COVID-19 vaccine. Only in-frame clones appear in the TCRdb table, and some are missing; sequencing was by immunoSEQ multiplex PCR. The table records around 100,000 clones, less than 90% of them present only once. The starting material was peripheral blood, obtained on day 0 of AZD1222 vaccination. Receptor source: an adult in good health. Both conserved end residues are part of each CDR3. D genes are given only for firm matches. Not every row has a clone size; where given, it reads once, few, many or a size class.

TRBJ1-5,TRBV19,TRBD1,13,NA,CASWDRGRQPQHF,TGTGCCAGCTGGGACAGGGGGCGTCAGCCCCAGCATTTT
TRBJ1-4,TRBV11-2,NA,17,NA,CASSLESIGLRGEKLFF,TGTGCCAGCAGCTTAGAGTCAATCGGGTTGCGGGGTGAAAAACTGTTTTTT
TRBJ2-2,TRBV6-5,TRBD2,15,NA,CASRPLAGASGELFF,TGTGCCAGCAGGCCACTAGCGGGAGCTAGCGGGGAGCTGTTTTTT
TRBJ1-2,TRBV18,NA,13,NA,CASSPPGGDGYTF,TGTGCCAGCTCCCCTCCCGGGGGTGATGGCTACACCTTC
TRBJ2-3,TRBV11-2,NA,18,NA,CASSLESGGGLSTDTQYF,TGTGCCAGCAGCTTAGAATCGGGTGGCGGCCTTAGCACAGATACGCAGTATTTT
TRBJ2-4,TRBV3-1/TRBV3-2,NA,15,NA,CASSQIRVGKNIQYF,TGTGCCAGCAGCCAGATAAGGGTGGGCAAAAACATTCAGTACTTC
TRBJ2-3,TRBV28,TRBD1,15,NA,CASSPGGGGRGTQYF,TGTGCCAGCAGCCCAGGGGGCGGAGGGAGAGGTACGCAGTATTTT
TRBJ1-2,TRBV5-1,TRBD1,15,NA,CASSPDRGRDYGYTF,TGCGCCAGCAGCCCGGACAGGGGAAGGGACTATGGCTACACCTTC
TRBJ1-2,TRBV9,NA,13,NA,CASSGSGFYGYTF,TGTGCCAGCAGCGGTTCAGGGTTCTATGGCTACACCTTC
TRBJ2-7,TRBV6-5,NA,14,NA,CASSYAGLLYEQYF,TGTGCCAGCAGTTACGCGGGACTCCTATACGAGCAGTACTTC
TRBJ2-2,TRBV19,TRBD2,14,NA,CASNFGTSTGELFF,TGTGCCAGTAACTTTGGGACTAGTACCGGGGAGCTGTTTTTT
TRBJ2-7,TRBV7-2,TRBD2,16,NA,CASSSSPTLAGGRTYF,TGTGCCAGCAGCTCCTCCCCTACGCTAGCGGGAGGGCGGACGTACTTC
TRBJ1-1,TRBV7-9,NA,16,NA,CASSYWLGGRNTEAFF,TGTGCCAGCAGCTATTGGTTGGGGGGGCGGAACACTGAAGCTTTCTTT
TRBJ1-5,TRBV19,NA,14,NA,CASSIWRGNQPQHF,TGTGCCAGTAGTATATGGAGGGGCAATCAGCCCCAGCATTTT
TRBJ2-1,TRBV4-3,NA,16,NA,CASSQEMTGRANEQFF,TGCGCCAGCAGCCAAGAGATGACAGGGAGGGCCAATGAGCAGTTCTTC
TRBJ1-2,TRBV29-1,TRBD1,13,NA,CSVGQQGARGYTF,TGCAGCGTTGGCCAACAGGGGGCAAGGGGCTACACCTTC
TRBJ2-7,TRBV12-3/TRBV12-4,NA,13,NA,CASSSPERYEQYF,TGTGCCAGCAGTTCCCCCGAGCGTTACGAGCAGTACTTC
TRBJ1-1,TRBV5-6,NA,14,NA,CASSFGTPNTEAFF,TGTGCCAGCAGCTTCGGGACGCCTAACACTGAAGCTTTCTTT
TRBJ2-2,TRBV12-3/TRBV12-4,NA,13,NA,CASSLQGTGELFF,TGTGCCAGCAGTCTACAAGGAACCGGGGAGCTGTTTTTT
TRBJ2-3,TRBV7-3,NA,13,NA,CASSMTATDTQYF,TGTGCCAGCAGCATGACGGCCACAGATACGCAGTATTTT
TRBJ2-7,TRBV6-2/TRBV6-3,TRBD1,15,NA,CASSLWTGSSYEQYF,TGTGCCAGCAGTTTATGGACAGGGAGCTCCTACGAGCAGTACTTC
TRBJ1-5,TRBV28,NA,17,NA,CASSLLAGAYSNQPQHF,TGTGCCAGCAGTTTATTGGCAGGGGCATATAGCAATCAGCCCCAGCATTTT
TRBJ1-2,TRBV6-1,TRBD1,13,NA,CASSDRDRTSYTF,TGTGCCAGCAGTGACCGGGACAGGACGAGCTACACCTTC
TRBJ2-7,TRBV13,NA,12,NA,CASSVSSYEQYF,TGTGCCAGCAGCGTCTCTTCCTACGAGCAGTACTTC
TRBJ1-1,TRBV20-1,NA,11,NA,CSVTLNTEAFF,TGCAGTGTCACATTGAACACTGAAGCTTTCTTT
TRBJ1-5,TRBV6-2/TRBV6-3,TRBD1,16,NA,CASSYRGQRNNQPQHF,TGTGCCAGCAGTTACCGGGGACAGAGAAACAATCAGCCCCAGCATTTT
TRBJ2-2,TRBV5-8,NA,14,NA,CASSWAGPTGELFF,TGTGCCAGCAGCTGGGCCGGACCAACCGGGGAGCTGTTTTTT
TRBJ1-1,TRBV19,NA,11,few,CASSKNTEAFF,TGTGCCAGTAGTAAGAACACTGAAGCTTTCTTT
TRBJ1-2,TRBV5-4,NA,15,NA,CASSPSPGPGYGYTF,TGTGCCAGCAGTCCTTCCCCGGGACCCGGCTATGGCTACACCTTC
TRBJ2-1,TRBV2,NA,14,NA,CASSHRDSLNEQFF,TGTGCCAGCAGTCACCGGGACTCCCTCAATGAGCAGTTCTTC
TRBJ1-2,TRBV10-3,NA,17,NA,CAISESIPQAHRPGYTF,TGTGCCATCAGTGAGTCGATACCCCAGGCCCACCGACCCGGCTACACCTTC
TRBJ1-4,TRBV9,NA,15,NA,CASSPTGTPVEKLFF,TGTGCCAGCAGCCCCACAGGGACTCCGGTTGAAAAACTGTTTTTT
TRBJ1-2,TRBV2,NA,14,NA,CASKSGGSDYGYTF,TGTGCCAGCAAATCCGGGGGGAGTGACTATGGCTACACCTTC
TRBJ1-2,TRBV7-3,TRBD1,13,few,CASSSDRVGGYTF,TGTGCCAGCAGCTCGGACAGGGTGGGTGGCTACACCTTC
TRBJ1-6,TRBV27,TRBD1,17,NA,CASSRTGASSYNSPLHF,TGTGCCAGTTCGCGGACAGGGGCGAGCTCCTATAATTCACCCCTCCACTTT
TRBJ1-4,TRBV3-1/TRBV3-2,NA,14,NA,CASSQVDRNEKLFF,TGTGCCAGCAGCCAAGTAGACCGGAATGAAAAACTGTTTTTT
TRBJ2-5,TRBV28,NA,14,NA,CASEEGGVRETQYF,TGTGCCTCGGAGGAGGGTGGGGTCCGAGAGACCCAGTACTTC
TRBJ2-2,TRBV5-1,NA,16,many,CASAIGGGGNTGELFF,TGCGCCAGTGCGATTGGAGGGGGCGGGAACACCGGGGAGCTGTTTTTT
TRBJ2-6,TRBV4-3,TRBD1,18,NA,CASSQGGQGASGANVLTF,TGCGCCAGCAGCCAGGGAGGACAGGGGGCATCTGGGGCCAACGTCCTGACTTTC
TRBJ1-6,TRBV5-1,NA,14,NA,CASSLQDLGSPLHF,TGCGCCAGCAGCTTGCAGGACCTCGGCTCACCCCTCCACTTT
TRBJ2-1,TRBV7-9,TRBD2,17,NA,CASRITLLAGLHNEQFF,TGTGCCAGCAGGATAACCCTACTAGCGGGATTGCACAATGAGCAGTTCTTC
TRBJ2-4,TRBV4-1,NA,15,NA,CASSPLGLAKNIQYF,TGCGCCAGCAGCCCCCTGGGATTAGCCAAAAACATTCAGTACTTC
TRBJ2-7,TRBV5-4,TRBD1,18,NA,CASSAPITTGGAPYEQYF,TGTGCCAGCAGTGCCCCGATCACGACAGGGGGCGCTCCCTACGAGCAGTACTTC
TRBJ2-2,TRBV11-2,NA,16,NA,CASSLGSWSDTGELFF,TGTGCCAGCAGCTTAGGCTCGTGGTCGGACACCGGGGAGCTGTTTTTT
TRBJ1-4,TRBV5-1,TRBD1,16,once,CASSLRPTGTNEKLFF,TGCGCCAGCAGCTTGAGGCCGACAGGGACGAATGAAAAACTGTTTTTT
TRBJ1-1,TRBV5-5,NA,15,NA,CASSLSGDRNTEAFF,TGTGCCAGCAGCTTGAGCGGAGACCGGAACACTGAAGCTTTCTTT
TRBJ1-4,TRBV23-1,NA,16,NA,CASRNWTAATNEKLFF,TGCGCCAGCAGAAACTGGACGGCTGCAACTAATGAAAAACTGTTTTTT
TRBJ1-5,TRBV27,NA,14,NA,CASSTHYGGQPQHF,TGTGCCAGCAGTACCCACTACGGGGGTCAGCCCCAGCATTTT
TRBJ1-5,TRBV24-1,NA,14,NA,CATSAGLGNQPQHF,TGTGCCACCAGTGCAGGGCTGGGCAATCAGCCCCAGCATTTT
TRBJ1-1,TRBV6-2/TRBV6-3,TRBD1,16,NA,CASSYDRGTMNTEAFF,TGTGCCAGCAGTTACGACAGGGGGACAATGAACACTGAAGCTTTCTTT
TRBJ2-7,TRBV5-6,TRBD2,18,NA,CASSAPPTGLAGEYEQYF,TGTGCCAGCAGCGCCCCTCCTACCGGGCTAGCGGGAGAGTACGAGCAGTACTTC
TRBJ1-2,TRBV18,NA,13,NA,CASSPPSGYGYTF,TGTGCCAGCTCACCACCGTCCGGATATGGCTACACCTTC
TRBJ2-7,TRBV7-9,NA,12,few,CASSQVGHEQYF,TGTGCCAGCAGCCAGGTGGGTCACGAGCAGTACTTC
TRBJ2-3,TRBV9,TRBD2,19,NA,CASSPGWLAGGPWGDTQYF,TGTGCCAGCAGCCCAGGGTGGCTAGCGGGAGGGCCATGGGGAGATACGCAGTATTTT
TRBJ1-6,TRBV12-2,NA,17,NA,CASRFLNRDSYNSPLHF,TGTGCAAGTCGCTTTCTCAACCGGGACAGCTATAATTCACCCCTCCACTTT
TRBJ1-4,TRBV12-3/TRBV12-4,NA,11,few,CASTLGKKLFF,TGTGCCAGCACCCTTGGGAAAAAACTGTTTTTT
TRBJ1-3,TRBV4-1,TRBD1,20,few,CASSTLSPRSGTGGDNTIYF,TGCGCCAGCAGCACTCTCTCCCCACGTTCCGGGACAGGAGGAGATAACACCATATATTTT
TRBJ1-2,TRBV19,NA,15,NA,CASSPLGGGGNGYTF,TGTGCCAGTAGTCCGCTTGGGGGGGGAGGAAATGGCTACACCTTC
TRBJ2-1,TRBV18,TRBD2,20,NA,CASSPPGLAGGPGSYNEQFF,TGTGCCAGCTCACCACCGGGACTAGCGGGAGGGCCAGGGTCCTACAATGAGCAGTTCTTC